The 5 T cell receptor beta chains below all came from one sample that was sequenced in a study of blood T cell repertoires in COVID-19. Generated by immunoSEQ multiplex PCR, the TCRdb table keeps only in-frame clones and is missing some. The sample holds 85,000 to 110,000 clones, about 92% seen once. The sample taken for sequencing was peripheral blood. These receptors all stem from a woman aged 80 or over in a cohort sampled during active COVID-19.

The CDR3 DNA sequence: TGTGCCAGCAGCTTAGTTCAGGGGGCCAGCGAGCAGTACTTC. Protein sequence: CASSLVQGASEQYF. This rearrangement joins TRBV7-2 to TRBJ2-7, with TRBD1 matching 8 bases. The CDR3 is 14 amino acids. Germline values: CDR1 SGHTA, CDR2 FQGNSA. V shed 1 base and J 6 bases; nucleotides not matched to a gene: 5.

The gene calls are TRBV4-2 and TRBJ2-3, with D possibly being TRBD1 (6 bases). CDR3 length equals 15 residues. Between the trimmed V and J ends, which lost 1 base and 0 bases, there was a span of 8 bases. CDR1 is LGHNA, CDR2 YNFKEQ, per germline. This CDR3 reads CASSQGGHSTDTQYF. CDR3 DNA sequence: TGTGCCAGCAGCCAAGGGGGACATAGCACAGATACGCAGTATTTT.

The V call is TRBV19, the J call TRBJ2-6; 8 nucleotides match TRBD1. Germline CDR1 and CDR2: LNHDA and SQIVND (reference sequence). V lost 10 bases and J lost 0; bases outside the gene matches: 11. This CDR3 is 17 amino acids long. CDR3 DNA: TGTGCCACAACGATACAGGGGGTAGGCTCTGGGGCCAACGTCCTGACTTTC. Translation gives CATTIQGVGSGANVLTF.

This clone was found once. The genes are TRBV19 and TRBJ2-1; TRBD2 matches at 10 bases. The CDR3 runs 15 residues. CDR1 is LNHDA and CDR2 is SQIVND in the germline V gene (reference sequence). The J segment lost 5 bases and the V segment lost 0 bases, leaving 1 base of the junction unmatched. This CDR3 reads CASSIDTSGNNEQFF. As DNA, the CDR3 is TGTGCCAGTAGTATAGACACTAGCGGGAACAATGAGCAGTTCTTC.

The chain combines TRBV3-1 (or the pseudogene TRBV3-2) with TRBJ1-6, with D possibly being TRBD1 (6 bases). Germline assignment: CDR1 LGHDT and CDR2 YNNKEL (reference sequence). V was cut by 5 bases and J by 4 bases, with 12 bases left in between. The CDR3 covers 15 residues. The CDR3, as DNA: TGTGCCAGCAGCGGATGGACAGCTTATAATTCACCCCTCCACTTT. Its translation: CASSGWTAYNSPLHF.